The following is a TCR beta chain sequence with its context. The junction departs from the called germline gene at one end, perhaps through a read error. Using immunoSEQ multiplex PCR, the repertoire was profiled, and TCRdb retains in-frame clones only, with some absent. Here the sample spans some 240,000 clones, about 81% being singletons. Individuals drawn from about two dozen US areas were roughly 18 to 100 years old. The source of the sample is a study of blood T cell repertoires in COVID-19. Looking at the study overall: Samples of COVID-19 (acute and convalescent) were obtained from the United States, Italy and Spain.

Germline V gene lookup returns CDR1 SGHRS and CDR2 YFSETQ. CDR3 length: 13 amino acids. The chain carries TRBV5-1 and TRBJ1-6, with a possible D match to TRBD1 (5 bases). The source is a man aged 25-45 years with acute COVID-19. Sample: PBMCs or T cells enriched from blood (not recorded which). The CDR3: CASSYGGNSPLHF. CDR3 nucleotides: TGTGCCAGCAGCTACGGGGGGAATTCACCCCTCCACTTT. Filled out from reference TRBV5-1 and TRBJ1-6, the complete variable domain reads KAGVTQTPRYLIKTRGQQVTLSCSPISGHRSVSWYQQTPGQGLQFLFEYFSETQRNKGNFPGRFSGRQFSNSRSEMNVSTLELGDSALYLCASSYGGNSPLHFGNGTRLTVT.